This T cell receptor (beta chain) comes out of a study of blood T cell repertoires in COVID-19. CDR1 and CDR2 from the germline V gene are SGHRS and YFSETQ. The V segment lost 4 bases and the J segment 4 bases; nucleotides outside the gene matches: 8. The CDR3 consists of 16 residues. Original analysis: By means of reference gene primer amplification, nucleated cell counts were estimated. Assay used: immunoSEQ multiplex PCR; TCRdb lists only in-frame clones, some missing. V, J and clone size were drawn from that table, and D and trimming were deduced from the DNA. The repertoire holds over 200,000 clones, with approximately 84% as singletons. Enrollment of patients from Seattle took place during active infection, with longitudinal follow-up.

The sequence derives from a man aged 50-60 years with COVID-19, enrolled during active disease. V and J are TRBV5-1 and TRBJ2-7; TRBD2 aligns across 13 bases. The sequencing input was peripheral blood. The CDR3 is CASSLLAGGRGYEQYF. The CDR3 DNA reads as TGCGCCAGCAGCCTACTAGCGGGAGGGCGTGGTTACGAGCAGTACTTC.